This T cell receptor (beta chain) originates from a study of blood T cell repertoires in COVID-19. The overall study: In each case, the material was cDNA or gDNA derived from T cells, B-cell-depleted T cells, or PBMCs.

The ends were cut back, 1 base at V and 0 bases at J, with 7 bases in the middle. Per germline, CDR1 SGHDN and CDR2 FVKESK. CDR3 length equals 16 residues. This clone has a single count. In the authors' methods: Scientists estimated how many nucleated cells there were by amplifying reference gene primers. The data were produced by immunoSEQ multiplex PCR, yet TCRdb's version contains in-frame clones alone and is incomplete. Clone size and V and J calls were adopted from that table, with D and trimming inferred from the DNA. There are 30,000 to 50,000 clones in the sample; approximately 80% occur only once, and about 14% lies in the top ten.

The gene calls are TRBV14 and TRBJ2-6; D is possibly TRBD2 (5 bases). The origin of this receptor is a man aged 45-65 years with active or convalescent COVID-19. Material for sequencing was peripheral blood. CDR3 DNA: TGTGCCAGCAGCCAAGCCGGGAACTCTGGGGCCAACGTCCTGACTTTC. Translated, it gives CASSQAGNSGANVLTF.